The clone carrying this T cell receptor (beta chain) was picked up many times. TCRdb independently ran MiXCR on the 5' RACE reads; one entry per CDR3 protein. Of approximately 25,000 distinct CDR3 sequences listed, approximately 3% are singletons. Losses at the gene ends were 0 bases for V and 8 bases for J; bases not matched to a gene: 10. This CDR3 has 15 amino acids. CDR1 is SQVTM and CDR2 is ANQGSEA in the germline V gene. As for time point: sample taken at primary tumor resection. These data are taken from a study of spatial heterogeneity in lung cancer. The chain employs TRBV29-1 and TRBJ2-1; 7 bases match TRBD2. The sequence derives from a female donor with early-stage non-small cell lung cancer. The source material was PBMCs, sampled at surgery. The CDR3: CSVEDGSGGPHEQFF. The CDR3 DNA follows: TGCAGCGTTGAAGATGGATCGGGAGGCCCCCATGAGCAGTTCTTC.